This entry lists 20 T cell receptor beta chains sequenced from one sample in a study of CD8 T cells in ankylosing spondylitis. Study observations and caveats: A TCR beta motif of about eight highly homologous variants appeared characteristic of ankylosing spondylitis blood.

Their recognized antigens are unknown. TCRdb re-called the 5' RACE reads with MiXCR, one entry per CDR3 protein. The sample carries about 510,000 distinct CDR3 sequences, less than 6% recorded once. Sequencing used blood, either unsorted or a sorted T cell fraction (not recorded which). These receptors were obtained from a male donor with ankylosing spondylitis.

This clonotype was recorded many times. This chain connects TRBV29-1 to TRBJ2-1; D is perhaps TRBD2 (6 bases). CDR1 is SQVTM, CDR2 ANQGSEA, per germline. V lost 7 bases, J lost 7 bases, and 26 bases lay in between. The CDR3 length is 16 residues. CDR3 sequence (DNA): TGCAGCGGGATGGGACTGACGGGACTCCGTTTGAATGAGCAGTTCTTC. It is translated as CSGMGLTGLRLNEQFF.

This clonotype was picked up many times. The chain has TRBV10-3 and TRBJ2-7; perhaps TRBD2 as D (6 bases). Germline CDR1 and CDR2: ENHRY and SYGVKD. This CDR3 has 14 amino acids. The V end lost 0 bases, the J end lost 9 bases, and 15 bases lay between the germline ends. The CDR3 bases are TGTGCCATCAGTGAGTCGGGGACTCAGGGAGGGCAGTACTTC. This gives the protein CAISESGTQGGQYF.

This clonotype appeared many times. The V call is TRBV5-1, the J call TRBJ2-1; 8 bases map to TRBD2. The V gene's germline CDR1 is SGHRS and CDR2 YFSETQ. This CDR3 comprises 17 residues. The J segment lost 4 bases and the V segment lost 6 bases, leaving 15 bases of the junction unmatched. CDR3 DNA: TGCGCCAGCAATCCGTTAGCGGGAAGAGGGGGATACAATGAGCAGTTCTTC. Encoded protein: CASNPLAGRGGYNEQFF.

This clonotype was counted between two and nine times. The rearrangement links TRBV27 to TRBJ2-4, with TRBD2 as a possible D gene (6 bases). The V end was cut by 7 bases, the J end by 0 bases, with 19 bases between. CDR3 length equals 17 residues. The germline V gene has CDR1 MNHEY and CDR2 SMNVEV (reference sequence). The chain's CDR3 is CASTLSGLRGAKNIQYF. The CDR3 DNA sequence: TGTGCCAGCACTCTCTCGGGACTTCGCGGAGCCAAAAACATTCAGTACTTC.

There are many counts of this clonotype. CDR3 loop: CASSLGDSGYNEQFF. The CDR3 DNA follows: TGCGCCAGCAGCCTCGGTGATAGCGGTTACAATGAGCAGTTCTTC. This chain joins TRBV4-3 and TRBJ2-1, with TRBD2 as a possible D gene (6 bases). V shed 4 bases and J shed 4 bases, with 14 bases lying between them. Germline CDR1 and CDR2: LGHNA and YSLEER. This CDR3 region has 15 residues.

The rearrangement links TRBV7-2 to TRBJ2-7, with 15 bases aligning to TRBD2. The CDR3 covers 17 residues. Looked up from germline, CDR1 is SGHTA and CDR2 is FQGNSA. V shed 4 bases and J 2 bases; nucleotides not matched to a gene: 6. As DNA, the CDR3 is TGTGCCAGCAGCTGGAGGACTAGCGGGGGGGCCCCCTACGAGCAGTACTTC. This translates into CASSWRTSGGAPYEQYF.

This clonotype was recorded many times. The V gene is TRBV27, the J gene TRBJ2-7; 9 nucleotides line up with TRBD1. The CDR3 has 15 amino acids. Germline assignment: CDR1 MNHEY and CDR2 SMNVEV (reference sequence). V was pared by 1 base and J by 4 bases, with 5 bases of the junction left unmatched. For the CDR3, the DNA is TGTGCCAGCAGTTTATTAGGACAGGGGAAATACGAGCAGTACTTC. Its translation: CASSLLGQGKYEQYF.

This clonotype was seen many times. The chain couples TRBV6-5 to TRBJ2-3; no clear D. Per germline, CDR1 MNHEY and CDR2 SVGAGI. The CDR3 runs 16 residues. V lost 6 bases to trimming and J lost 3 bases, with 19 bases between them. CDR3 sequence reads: CASSPFTGSATDTQYF. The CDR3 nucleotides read TGTGCCAGCAGCCCTTTTACTGGCAGTGCAACAGATACGCAGTATTTT.

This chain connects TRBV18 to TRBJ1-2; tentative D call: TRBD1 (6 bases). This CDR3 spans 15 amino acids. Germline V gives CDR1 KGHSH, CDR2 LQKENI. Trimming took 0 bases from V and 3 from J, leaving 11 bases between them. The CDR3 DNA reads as TGTGCCAGCTCACCACCTACAGGGATCCACTATGGCTACACCTTC. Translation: CASSPPTGIHYGYTF.

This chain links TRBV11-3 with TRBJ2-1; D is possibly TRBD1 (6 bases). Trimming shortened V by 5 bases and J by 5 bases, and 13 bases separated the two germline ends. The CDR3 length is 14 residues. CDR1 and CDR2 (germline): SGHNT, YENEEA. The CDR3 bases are TGTGCCAGCAGCCGATGGGGGCGGGACAATGAGCAGTTCTTC. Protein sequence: CASSRWGRDNEQFF.

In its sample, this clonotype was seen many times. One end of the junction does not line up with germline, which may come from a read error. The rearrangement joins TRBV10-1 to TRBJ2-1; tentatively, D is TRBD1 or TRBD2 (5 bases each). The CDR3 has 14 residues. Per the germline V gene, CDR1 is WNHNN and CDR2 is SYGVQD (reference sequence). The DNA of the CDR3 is TGCGCCAGCAGTGACCCCGGGACCACCGCCGTTGTGATCTTC. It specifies CASSDPGTTAVVIF.

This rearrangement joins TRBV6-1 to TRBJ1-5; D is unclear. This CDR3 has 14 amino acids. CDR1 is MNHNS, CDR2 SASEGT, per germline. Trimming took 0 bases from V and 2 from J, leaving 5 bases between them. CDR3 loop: CASSEAVRNQPQHF. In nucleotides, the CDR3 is TGTGCCAGCAGTGAAGCTGTCCGCAATCAGCCCCAGCATTTT.

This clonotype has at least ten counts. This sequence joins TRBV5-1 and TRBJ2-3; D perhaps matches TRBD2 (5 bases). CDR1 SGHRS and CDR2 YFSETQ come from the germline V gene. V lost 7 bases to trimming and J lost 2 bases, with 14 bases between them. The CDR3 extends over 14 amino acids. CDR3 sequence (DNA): TGCGCCAGCGGTATTGAGAGGGCCACAGATACGCAGTATTTT. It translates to CASGIERATDTQYF.

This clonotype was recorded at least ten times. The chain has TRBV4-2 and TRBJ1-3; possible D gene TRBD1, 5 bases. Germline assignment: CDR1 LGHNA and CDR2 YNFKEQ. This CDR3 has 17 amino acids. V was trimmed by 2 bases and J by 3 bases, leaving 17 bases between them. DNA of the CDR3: TGTGCCAGCAGCCAAATGCGGACATCCGGCTTTGGAAACACCATATATTTT. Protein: CASSQMRTSGFGNTIYF.

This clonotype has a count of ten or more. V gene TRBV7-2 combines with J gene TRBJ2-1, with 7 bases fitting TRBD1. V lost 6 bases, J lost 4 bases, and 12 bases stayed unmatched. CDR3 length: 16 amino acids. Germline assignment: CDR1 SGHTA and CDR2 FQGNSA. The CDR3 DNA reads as TGTGCCAGCAGTTCTACAGGGGCAGAACTTTACAATGAGCAGTTCTTC. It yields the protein CASSSTGAELYNEQFF. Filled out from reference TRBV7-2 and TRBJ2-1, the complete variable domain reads GAGVSQSPSNKVTEKGKDVELRCDPISGHTALYWYRQSLGQGLEFLIYFQGNSAPDKSGLPSDRFSAERTGGSVSTLTIQRTQQEDSAVYLCASSSTGAELYNEQFFGPGTRLTVL.

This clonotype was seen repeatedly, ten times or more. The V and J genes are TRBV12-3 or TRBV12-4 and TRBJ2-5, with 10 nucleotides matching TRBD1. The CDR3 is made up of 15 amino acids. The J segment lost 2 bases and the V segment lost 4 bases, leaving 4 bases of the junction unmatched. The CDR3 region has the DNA TGTGCCAGCAGTTGGAGACAGGGGGCGCAAGAGACCCAGTACTTC. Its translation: CASSWRQGAQETQYF.

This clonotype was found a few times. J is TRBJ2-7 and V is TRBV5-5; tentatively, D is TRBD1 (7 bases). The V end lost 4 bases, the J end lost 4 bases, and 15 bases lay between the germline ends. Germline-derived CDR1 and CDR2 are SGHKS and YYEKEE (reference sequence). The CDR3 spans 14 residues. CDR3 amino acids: CASSSRGVRYEQYF. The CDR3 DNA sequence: TGTGCCAGCAGCAGCAGGGGGGTCCGGTACGAGCAGTACTTC.

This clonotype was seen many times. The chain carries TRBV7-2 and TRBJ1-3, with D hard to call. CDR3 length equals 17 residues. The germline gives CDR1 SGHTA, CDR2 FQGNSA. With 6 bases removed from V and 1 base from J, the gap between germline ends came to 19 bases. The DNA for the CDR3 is TGTGCCAGCAGTCTAGGACCGGGAGTTCTTTCTGGAAACACCATATATTTT. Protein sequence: CASSLGPGVLSGNTIYF.

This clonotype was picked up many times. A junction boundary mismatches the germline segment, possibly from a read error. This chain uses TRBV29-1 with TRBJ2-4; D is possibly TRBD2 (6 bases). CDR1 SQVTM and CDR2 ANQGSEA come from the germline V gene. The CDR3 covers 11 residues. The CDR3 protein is CSVGGGVGVDF. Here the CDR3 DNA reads TGCAGCGTTGGAGGCGGGGTCGGAGTAGACTTC.

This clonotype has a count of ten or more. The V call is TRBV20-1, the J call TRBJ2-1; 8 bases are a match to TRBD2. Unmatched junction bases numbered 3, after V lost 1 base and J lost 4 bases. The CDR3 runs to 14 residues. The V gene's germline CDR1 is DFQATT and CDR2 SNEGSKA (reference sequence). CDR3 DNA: TGCAGTGCTAGAGTAGCGGGACCGTACAATGAGCAGTTCTTC. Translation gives CSARVAGPYNEQFF.